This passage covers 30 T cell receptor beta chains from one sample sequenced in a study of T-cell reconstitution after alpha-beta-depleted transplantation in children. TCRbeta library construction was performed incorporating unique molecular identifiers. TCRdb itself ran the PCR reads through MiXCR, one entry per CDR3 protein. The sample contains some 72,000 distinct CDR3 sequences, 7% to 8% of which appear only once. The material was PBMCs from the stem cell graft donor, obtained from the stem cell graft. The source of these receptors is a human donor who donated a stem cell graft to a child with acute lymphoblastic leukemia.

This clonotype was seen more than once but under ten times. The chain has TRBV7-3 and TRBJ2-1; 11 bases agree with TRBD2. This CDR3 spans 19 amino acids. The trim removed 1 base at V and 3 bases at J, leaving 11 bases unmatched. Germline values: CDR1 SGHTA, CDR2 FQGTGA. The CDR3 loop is CASSLRVAGGRVIYNEQFF. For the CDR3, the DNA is TGTGCCAGCAGCTTAAGAGTAGCGGGGGGGCGGGTGATCTACAATGAGCAGTTCTTC.

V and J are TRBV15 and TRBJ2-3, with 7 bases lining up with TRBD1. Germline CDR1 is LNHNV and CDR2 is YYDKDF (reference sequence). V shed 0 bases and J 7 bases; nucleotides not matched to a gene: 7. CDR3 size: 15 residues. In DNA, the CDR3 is TGTGCCACCAGCAGAGATGAGACAGGGTCATATACGCAGTATTTT. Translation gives CATSRDETGSYTQYF. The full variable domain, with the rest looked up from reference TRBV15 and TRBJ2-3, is DAMVIQNPRYQVTQFGKPVTLSCSQTLNHNVMYWYQQKSSQAPKLLFHYYDKDFNNEADTPDNFQSRRPNTSFCFLDIRSPGLGDTAMYLCATSRDETGSYTQYFGPGTRLTVL.

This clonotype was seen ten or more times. CDR3 sequence: CASSLGGLAGGEKKTQYF. The CDR3 DNA is TGTGCCAGCAGTTTAGGAGGGCTAGCGGGAGGGGAGAAGAAGACCCAGTACTTC. The chain links TRBV12-3 or TRBV12-4 to TRBJ2-5; 12 nucleotides align to TRBD2. V shed 1 base, J shed 6 bases, and the junction held 12 bases outside the gene matches. The CDR3 runs to 18 residues.

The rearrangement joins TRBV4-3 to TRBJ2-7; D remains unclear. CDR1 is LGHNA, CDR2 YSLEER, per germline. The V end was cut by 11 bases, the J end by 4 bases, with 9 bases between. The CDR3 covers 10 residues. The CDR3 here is CAPPRYEQYF. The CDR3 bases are TGCGCCCCCCCAAGGTACGAGCAGTACTTC.

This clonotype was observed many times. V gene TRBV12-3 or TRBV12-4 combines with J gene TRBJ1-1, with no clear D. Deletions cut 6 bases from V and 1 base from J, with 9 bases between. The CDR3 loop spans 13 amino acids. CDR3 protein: CASSPHENTEAFF. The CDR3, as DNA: TGTGCCAGCAGCCCTCACGAGAACACTGAAGCTTTCTTT.

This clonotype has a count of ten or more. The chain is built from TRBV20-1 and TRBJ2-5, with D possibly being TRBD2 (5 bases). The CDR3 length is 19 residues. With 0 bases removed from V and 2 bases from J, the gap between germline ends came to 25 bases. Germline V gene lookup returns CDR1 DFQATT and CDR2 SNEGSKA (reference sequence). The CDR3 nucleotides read TGCAGTGCTAGAGATCTTCTGCGGAGTCGGGCACTAGTACAAGAGACCCAGTACTTC. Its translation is CSARDLLRSRALVQETQYF.

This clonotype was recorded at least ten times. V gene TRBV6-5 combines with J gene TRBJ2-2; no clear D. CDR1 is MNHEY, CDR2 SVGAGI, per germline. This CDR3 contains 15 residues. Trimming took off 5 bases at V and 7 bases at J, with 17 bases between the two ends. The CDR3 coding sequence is TGTGCCAGCAGTCTGGGCTCCCTGGCCGGCGGGGAGCTGTTTTTT. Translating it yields CASSLGSLAGGELFF.

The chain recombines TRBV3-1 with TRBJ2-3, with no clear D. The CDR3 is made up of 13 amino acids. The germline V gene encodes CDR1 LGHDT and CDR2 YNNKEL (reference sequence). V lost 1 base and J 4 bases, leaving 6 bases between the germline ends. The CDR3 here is CASSQVQSDTQYF. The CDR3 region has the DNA TGTGCCAGCAGCCAAGTACAGTCAGATACGCAGTATTTT.

CDR3 region: CASSYPQGGAYEQYF. The CDR3 DNA follows: TGTGCCAGCAGTTACCCCCAAGGGGGTGCCTACGAGCAGTACTTC. The rearrangement uses TRBV6-2 or TRBV6-3 and TRBJ2-7; weak D call: TRBD1 (6 bases). Between the trimmed V and J ends, which lost 2 bases and 2 bases, there was a span of 13 bases. The CDR3 runs 15 residues. CDR1 MNHEY and CDR2 SVGEGT come from the germline V gene.

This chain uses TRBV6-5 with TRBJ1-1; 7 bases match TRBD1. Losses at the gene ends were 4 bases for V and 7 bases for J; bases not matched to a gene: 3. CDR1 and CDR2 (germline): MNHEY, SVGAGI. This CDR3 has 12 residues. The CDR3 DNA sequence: TGTGCCAGCAGTTTACAGGGGCGTGAAGCTTTCTTT. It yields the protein CASSLQGREAFF.

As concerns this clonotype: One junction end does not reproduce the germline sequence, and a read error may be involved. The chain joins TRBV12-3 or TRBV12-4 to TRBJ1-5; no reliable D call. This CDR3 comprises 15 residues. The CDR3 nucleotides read TGTGTCAGCAGATTCCGGGAAAGGGATAGTCAGCCCCAGCATTTT. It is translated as CVSRFRERDSQPQHF.

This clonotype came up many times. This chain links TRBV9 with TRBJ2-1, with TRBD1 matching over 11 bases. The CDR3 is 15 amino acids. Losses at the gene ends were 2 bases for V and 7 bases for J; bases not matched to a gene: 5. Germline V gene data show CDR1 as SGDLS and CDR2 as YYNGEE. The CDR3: CASSVDRGRRNEQFF. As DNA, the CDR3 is TGTGCCAGCAGCGTGGACAGGGGGCGCAGGAATGAGCAGTTCTTC.

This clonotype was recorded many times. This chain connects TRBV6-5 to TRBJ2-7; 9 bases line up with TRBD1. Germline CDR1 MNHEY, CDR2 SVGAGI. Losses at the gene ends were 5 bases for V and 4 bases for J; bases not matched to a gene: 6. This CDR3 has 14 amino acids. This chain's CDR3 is CASSSPGQGYEQYF. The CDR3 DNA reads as TGTGCCAGCAGTAGTCCGGGACAGGGTTACGAGCAGTACTTC.

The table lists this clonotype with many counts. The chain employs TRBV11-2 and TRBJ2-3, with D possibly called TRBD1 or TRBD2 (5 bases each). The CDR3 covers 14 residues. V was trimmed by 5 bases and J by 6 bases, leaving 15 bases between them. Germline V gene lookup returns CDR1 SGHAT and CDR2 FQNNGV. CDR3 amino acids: CASSRGQSLDTQYF. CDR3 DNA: TGTGCCAGCAGCCGGGGCCAATCCCTCGATACGCAGTATTTT.

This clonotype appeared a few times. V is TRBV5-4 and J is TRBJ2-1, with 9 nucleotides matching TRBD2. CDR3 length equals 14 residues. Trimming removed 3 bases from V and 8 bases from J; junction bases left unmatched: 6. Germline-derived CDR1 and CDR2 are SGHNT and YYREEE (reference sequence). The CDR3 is CASSYGLARYEQFF. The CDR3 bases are TGTGCCAGCAGCTACGGACTAGCGAGGTATGAGCAGTTCTTC.

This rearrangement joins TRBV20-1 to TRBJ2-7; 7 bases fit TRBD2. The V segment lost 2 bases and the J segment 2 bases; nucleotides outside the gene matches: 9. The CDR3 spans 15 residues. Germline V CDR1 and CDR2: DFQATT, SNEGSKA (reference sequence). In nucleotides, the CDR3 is TGCAGTGCTAGATATCTCCAGCGGGATGCCTACGAGCAGTACTTC. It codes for CSARYLQRDAYEQYF.

CDR3 region: CASSPEGLAGGTVKTQYF. CDR3 coding DNA: TGTGCCAGCAGCCCCGAGGGACTAGCGGGGGGGACCGTGAAGACCCAGTACTTC. The chain joins TRBV7-6 to TRBJ2-5; 16 bases match TRBD2. CDR1 SGHVS and CDR2 FNYEAQ come from the germline V gene. Trimming removed 5 bases from V and 6 bases from J; junction bases left unmatched: 12. CDR3 length: 18 residues.

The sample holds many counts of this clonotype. CDR3 in amino acids: CASSLLGQGARNTEAFF. The CDR3 nucleotides read TGTGCCAGCAGCCTCCTCGGGCAGGGGGCACGGAACACTGAAGCTTTCTTT. This chain joins TRBV7-9 and TRBJ1-1, with 8 positions matching TRBD1. V dropped 5 bases and J dropped 1; count of bases not matched to a gene: 12. Germline V lookup: CDR1 SEHNR, CDR2 FQNEAQ (reference sequence). The CDR3 extends over 17 amino acids.

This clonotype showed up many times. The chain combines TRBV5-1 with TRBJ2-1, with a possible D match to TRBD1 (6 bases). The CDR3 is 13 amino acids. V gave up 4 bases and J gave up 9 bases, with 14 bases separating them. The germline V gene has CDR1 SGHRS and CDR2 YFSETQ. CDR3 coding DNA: TGCGCCAGCAGCCTGGTACAGGGAGCTGAGCAGTTCTTC. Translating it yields CASSLVQGAEQFF.

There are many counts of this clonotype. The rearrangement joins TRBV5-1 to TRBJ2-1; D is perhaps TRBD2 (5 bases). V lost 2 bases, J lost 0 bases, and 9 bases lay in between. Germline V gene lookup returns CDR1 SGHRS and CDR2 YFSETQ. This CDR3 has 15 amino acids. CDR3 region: CASSLTGSSYNEQFF. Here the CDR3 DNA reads TGCGCCAGCAGCTTAACTGGGAGCTCCTACAATGAGCAGTTCTTC.

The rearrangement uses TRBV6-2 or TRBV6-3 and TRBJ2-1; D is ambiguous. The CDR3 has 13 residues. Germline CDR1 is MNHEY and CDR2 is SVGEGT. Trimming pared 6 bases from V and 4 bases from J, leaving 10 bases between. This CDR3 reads CASSPTDYNEQFF. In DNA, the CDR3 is TGTGCCAGCAGCCCCACAGATTACAATGAGCAGTTCTTC.

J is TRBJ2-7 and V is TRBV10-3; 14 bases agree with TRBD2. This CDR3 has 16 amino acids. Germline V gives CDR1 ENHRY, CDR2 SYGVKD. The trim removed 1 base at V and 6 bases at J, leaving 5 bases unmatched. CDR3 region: CAISEFLTSGRGEQYF. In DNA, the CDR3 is TGTGCCATCAGTGAGTTCCTGACTAGCGGGAGGGGCGAGCAGTACTTC.

The CDR3 is CASSPRTSTGELFF. CDR3 nucleotides: TGCGCCAGCAGCCCTAGGACATCCACCGGGGAGCTGTTTTTT. The rearrangement links TRBV5-1 to TRBJ2-2; D perhaps matches TRBD1 (5 bases). From germline, CDR1 is SGHRS and CDR2 YFSETQ. V was clipped by 4 bases and J by 4 bases, with 11 bases between them. This CDR3 region has 14 residues. Together with reference TRBV5-1 and TRBJ2-2, the CDR3 gives the full variable domain: KAGVTQTPRYLIKTRGQQVTLSCSPISGHRSVSWYQQTPGQGLQFLFEYFSETQRNKGNFPGRFSGRQFSNSRSEMNVSTLELGDSALYLCASSPRTSTGELFFGEGSRLTVL.

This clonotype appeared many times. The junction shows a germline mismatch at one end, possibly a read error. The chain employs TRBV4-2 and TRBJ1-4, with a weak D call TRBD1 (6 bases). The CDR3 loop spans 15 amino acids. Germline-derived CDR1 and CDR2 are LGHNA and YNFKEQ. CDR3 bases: TGTGCCATCAGCCAAGGGGACACAGATTTTGAAAAACTGTTTTTT. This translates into CAISQGDTDFEKLFF.

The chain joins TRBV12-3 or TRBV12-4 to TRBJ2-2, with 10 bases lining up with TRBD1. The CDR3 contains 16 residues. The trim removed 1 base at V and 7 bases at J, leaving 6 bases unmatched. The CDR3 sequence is CASSLGGTGEIGELFF. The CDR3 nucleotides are TGTGCCAGCAGTTTAGGCGGGACAGGGGAGATCGGGGAGCTGTTTTTT.

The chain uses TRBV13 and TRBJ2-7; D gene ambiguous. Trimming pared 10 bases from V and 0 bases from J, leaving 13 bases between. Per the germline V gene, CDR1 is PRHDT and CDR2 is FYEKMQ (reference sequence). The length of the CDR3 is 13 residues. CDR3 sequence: CAMGPVGSYEQYF. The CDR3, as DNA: TGTGCCATGGGCCCCGTGGGCTCCTACGAGCAGTACTTC.

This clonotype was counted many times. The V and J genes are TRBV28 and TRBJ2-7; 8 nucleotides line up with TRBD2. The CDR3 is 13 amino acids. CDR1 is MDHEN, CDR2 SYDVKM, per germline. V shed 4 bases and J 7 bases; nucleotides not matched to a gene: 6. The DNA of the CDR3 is TGTGCCAGCAGTTACGGGGGGGGTTGGGAGCAGTACTTC. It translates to CASSYGGGWEQYF.

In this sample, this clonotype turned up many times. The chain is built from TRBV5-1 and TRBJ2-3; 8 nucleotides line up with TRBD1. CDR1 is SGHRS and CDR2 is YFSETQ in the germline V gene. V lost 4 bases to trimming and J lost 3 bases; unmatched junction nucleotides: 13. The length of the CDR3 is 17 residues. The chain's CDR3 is CASSPTIPQGGTDTQYF. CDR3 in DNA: TGCGCCAGCAGCCCCACCATTCCACAGGGGGGAACAGATACGCAGTATTTT. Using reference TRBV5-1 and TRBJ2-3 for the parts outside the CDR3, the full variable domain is KAGVTQTPRYLIKTRGQQVTLSCSPISGHRSVSWYQQTPGQGLQFLFEYFSETQRNKGNFPGRFSGRQFSNSRSEMNVSTLELGDSALYLCASSPTIPQGGTDTQYFGPGTRLTVL.

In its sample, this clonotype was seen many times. The CDR3, as DNA: TGTGCCAGCAGCCAAGGAATCGTCCAATTTGAGGGGGGCTACACCTTC. Its translation: CASSQGIVQFEGGYTF. V usage is TRBV3-1 and J usage is TRBJ1-2, with D possibly TRBD1 on 5 matching bases. V lost 1 base and J 8 bases, leaving 20 bases between the germline ends. In germline, CDR1 is LGHDT, CDR2 YNNKEL (reference sequence). The CDR3 sequence is 16 residues long.

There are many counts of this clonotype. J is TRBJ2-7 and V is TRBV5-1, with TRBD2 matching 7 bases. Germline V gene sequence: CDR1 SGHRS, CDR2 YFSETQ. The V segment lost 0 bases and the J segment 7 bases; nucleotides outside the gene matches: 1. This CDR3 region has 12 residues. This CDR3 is CASSLVSGEQYF. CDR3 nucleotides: TGCGCCAGCAGCTTGGTTAGCGGGGAGCAGTACTTC.